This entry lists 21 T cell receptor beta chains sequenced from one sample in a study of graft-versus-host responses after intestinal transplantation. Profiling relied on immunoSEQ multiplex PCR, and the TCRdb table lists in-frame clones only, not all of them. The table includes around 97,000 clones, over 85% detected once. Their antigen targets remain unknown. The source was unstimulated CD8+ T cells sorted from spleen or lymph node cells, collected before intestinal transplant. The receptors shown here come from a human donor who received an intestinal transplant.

CDR3 residues: CATSPAGVNTEAFF. CDR3 nucleotides: TGTGCCACCAGCCCAGCAGGGGTGAACACTGAAGCTTTCTTT. The V gene is TRBV15, the J gene TRBJ1-1; D may be TRBD1 (6 bases). CDR3 length equals 14 residues. Deletions cut 5 bases from V and 0 bases from J, with 10 bases between. Germline V CDR1 and CDR2: LNHNV, YYDKDF (reference sequence). The complete variable domain, with remaining parts taken from reference TRBV15 and TRBJ1-1, reads DAMVIQNPRYQVTQFGKPVTLSCSQTLNHNVMYWYQQKSSQAPKLLFHYYDKDFNNEADTPDNFQSRRPNTSFCFLDIRSPGLGDTAMYLCATSPAGVNTEAFFGQGTRLTVV.

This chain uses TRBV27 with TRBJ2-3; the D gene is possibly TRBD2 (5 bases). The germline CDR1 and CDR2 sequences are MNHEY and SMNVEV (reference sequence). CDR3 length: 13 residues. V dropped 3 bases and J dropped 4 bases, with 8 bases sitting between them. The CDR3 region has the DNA TGTGCCAGCAGTTTGTCGGGGTCAGATACGCAGTATTTT. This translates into CASSLSGSDTQYF.

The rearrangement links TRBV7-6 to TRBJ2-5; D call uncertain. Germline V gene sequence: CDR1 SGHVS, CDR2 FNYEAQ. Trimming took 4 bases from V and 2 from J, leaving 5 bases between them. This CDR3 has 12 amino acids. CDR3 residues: CASSWDQETQYF. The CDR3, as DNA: TGTGCCAGCAGCTGGGATCAAGAGACCCAGTACTTC.

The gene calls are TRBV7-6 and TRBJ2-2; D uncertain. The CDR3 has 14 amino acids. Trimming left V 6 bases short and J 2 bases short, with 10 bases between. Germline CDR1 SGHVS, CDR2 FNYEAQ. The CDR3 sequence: CASSRGVNTGELFF. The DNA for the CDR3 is TGTGCCAGCAGTCGTGGGGTCAACACCGGGGAGCTGTTTTTT.

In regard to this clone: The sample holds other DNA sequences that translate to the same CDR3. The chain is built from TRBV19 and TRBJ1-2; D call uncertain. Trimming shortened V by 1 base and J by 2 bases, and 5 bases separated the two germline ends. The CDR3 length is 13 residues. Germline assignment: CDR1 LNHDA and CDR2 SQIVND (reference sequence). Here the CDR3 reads CASSIGANYGYTF. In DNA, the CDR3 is TGTGCCAGTAGTATAGGGGCAAACTATGGCTACACCTTC. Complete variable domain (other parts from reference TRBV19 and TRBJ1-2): DGGITQSPKYLFRKEGQNVTLSCEQNLNHDAMYWYRQDPGQGLRLIYYSQIVNDFQKGDIAEGYSVSREKKESFPLTVTSAQKNPTAFYLCASSIGANYGYTFGSGTRLTVV.

The CDR3 DNA is TGTGCCAGCAGTGGCACAGGGTCCACAGATACGCAGTATTTT. Encoded protein: CASSGTGSTDTQYF. The rearrangement links TRBV6-1 to TRBJ2-3; a weak D match, TRBD1 (6 bases). There are 14 residues in the CDR3. Germline CDR1 reads MNHNS; CDR2 reads SASEGT. The V gene lost 4 bases and the J gene lost 2 bases, with 10 bases spanning the gap.

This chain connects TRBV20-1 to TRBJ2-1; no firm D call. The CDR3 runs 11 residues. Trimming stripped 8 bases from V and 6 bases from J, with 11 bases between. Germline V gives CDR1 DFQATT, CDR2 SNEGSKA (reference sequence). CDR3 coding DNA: TGCAGTCCGGGCCTTCTCAATGAGCAGTTCTTC. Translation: CSPGLLNEQFF.

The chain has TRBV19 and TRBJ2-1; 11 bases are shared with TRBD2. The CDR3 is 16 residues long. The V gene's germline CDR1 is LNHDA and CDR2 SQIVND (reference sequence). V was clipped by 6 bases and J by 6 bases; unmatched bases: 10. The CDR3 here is CASRGGSGGAFNEQFF. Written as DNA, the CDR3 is TGTGCCAGTAGGGGCGGTAGCGGGGGGGCCTTCAATGAGCAGTTCTTC.

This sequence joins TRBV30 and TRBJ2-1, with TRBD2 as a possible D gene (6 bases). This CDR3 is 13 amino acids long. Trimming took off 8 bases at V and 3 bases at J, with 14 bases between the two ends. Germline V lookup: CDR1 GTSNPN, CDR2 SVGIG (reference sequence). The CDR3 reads CASSPGGYNEQFF. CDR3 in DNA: TGTGCCAGCTCACCCGGGGGCTACAATGAGCAGTTCTTC.

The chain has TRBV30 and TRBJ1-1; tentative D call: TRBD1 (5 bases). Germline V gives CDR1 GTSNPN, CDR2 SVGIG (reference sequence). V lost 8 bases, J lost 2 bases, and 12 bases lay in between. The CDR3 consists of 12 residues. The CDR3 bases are TGTGCCGGGGCAATGGGAAACACTGAAGCTTTCTTT. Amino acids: CAGAMGNTEAFF.

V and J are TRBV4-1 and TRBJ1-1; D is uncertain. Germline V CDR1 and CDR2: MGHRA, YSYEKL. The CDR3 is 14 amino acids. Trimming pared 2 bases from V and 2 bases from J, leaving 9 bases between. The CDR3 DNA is TGCGCCAGCAGCCAATCCGGGATTAACACTGAAGCTTTCTTT. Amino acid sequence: CASSQSGINTEAFF.

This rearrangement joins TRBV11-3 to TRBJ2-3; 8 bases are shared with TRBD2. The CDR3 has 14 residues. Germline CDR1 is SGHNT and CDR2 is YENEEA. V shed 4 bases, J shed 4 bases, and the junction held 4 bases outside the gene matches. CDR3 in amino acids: CASSSREGPDTQYF. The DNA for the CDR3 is TGTGCCAGCAGCTCCCGGGAGGGGCCAGATACGCAGTATTTT. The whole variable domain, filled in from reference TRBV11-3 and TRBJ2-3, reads EAGVVQSPRYKIIEKKQPVAFWCNPISGHNTLYWYLQNLGQGPELLIRYENEEAVDDSQLPKDRFSAERLKGVDSTLKIQPAELGDSAVYLCASSSREGPDTQYFGPGTRLTVL.

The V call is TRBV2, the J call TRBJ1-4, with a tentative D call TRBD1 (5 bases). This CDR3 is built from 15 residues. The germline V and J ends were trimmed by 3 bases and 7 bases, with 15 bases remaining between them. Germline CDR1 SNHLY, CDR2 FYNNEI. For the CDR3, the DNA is TGTGCCAGCAGTGAGGGGCAGGGTGTAGGTGAAAAACTGTTTTTT. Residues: CASSEGQGVGEKLFF.

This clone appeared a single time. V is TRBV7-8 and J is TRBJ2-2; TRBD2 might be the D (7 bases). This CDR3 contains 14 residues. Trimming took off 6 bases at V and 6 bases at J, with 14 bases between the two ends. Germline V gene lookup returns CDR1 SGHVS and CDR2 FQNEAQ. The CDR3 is CASRGGAGAGELFF. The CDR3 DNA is TGTGCCAGCAGGGGGGGGGCCGGGGCCGGGGAGCTGTTTTTT.

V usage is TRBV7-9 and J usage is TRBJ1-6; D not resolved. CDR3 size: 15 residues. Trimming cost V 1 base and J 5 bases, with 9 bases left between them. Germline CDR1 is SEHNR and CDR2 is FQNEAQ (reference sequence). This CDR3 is CASSLVTPNNSPLHF. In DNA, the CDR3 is TGTGCCAGCAGCTTAGTGACACCGAATAATTCACCCCTCCACTTT.

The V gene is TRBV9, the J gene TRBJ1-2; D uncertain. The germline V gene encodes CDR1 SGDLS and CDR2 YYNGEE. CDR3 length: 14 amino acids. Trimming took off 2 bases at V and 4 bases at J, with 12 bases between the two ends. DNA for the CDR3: TGTGCCAGCAGCGTTGACGAGACCTTCTATGGCTACACCTTC. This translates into CASSVDETFYGYTF.

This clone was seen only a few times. CDR3 DNA: TGCGCCAGCAGCCAATCTGGAAACACCATATATTTT. Translation gives CASSQSGNTIYF. The chain is built from TRBV4-1 and TRBJ1-3, with D unresolved. CDR1 and CDR2 (germline): MGHRA, YSYEKL. CDR3 length: 12 residues. Between the trimmed V and J ends, which lost 2 bases and 1 base, there was a span of 0 bases.

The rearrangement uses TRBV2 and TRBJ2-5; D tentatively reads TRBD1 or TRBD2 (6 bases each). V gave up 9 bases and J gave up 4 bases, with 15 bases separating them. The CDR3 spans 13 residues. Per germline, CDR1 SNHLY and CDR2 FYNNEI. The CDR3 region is CASWGRDPETQYF. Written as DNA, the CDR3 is TGTGCCAGTTGGGGGCGGGACCCAGAGACCCAGTACTTC.

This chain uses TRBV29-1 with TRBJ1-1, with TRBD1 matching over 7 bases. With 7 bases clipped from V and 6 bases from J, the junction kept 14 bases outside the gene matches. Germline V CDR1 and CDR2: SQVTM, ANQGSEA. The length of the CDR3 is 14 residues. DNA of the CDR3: TGCAGCGCCGGGGACAGCCTAGACCCCCCTGAAGCTTTCTTT. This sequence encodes CSAGDSLDPPEAFF.

CDR3 sequence: CASSTGTLTSTDTQYF. CDR3 in DNA: TGTGCCAGCAGCACAGGGACATTAACTAGCACAGATACGCAGTATTTT. V gene TRBV7-6 combines with J gene TRBJ2-3; D might be TRBD1 (6 bases). The CDR3 consists of 16 residues. The germline V gene encodes CDR1 SGHVS and CDR2 FNYEAQ. Trimming removed 5 bases at V and 0 bases at J, with 15 bases between.

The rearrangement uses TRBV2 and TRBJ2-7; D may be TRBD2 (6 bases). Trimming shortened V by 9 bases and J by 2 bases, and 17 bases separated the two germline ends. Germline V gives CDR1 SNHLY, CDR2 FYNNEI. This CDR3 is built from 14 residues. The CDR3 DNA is TGTGCCAGTGTTGGAGGGGACGGACCCTACGAGCAGTACTTC. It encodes CASVGGDGPYEQYF.